The text below deals with one T cell receptor beta chain. Germline V CDR1 and CDR2: SGHNT, YYREEE (reference sequence). J gave up 7 bases and V 4 bases, and 9 bases lay outside the gene matches. CDR3 length: 15 residues. These data are taken from a study of blood T cell repertoires in COVID-19. The data were produced by immunoSEQ multiplex PCR, yet TCRdb's version contains in-frame clones alone and is incomplete. The repertoire includes approximately 91,000 clones, about 80% of them detected once, and over 15% sits in the top ten. The V call is TRBV5-4, the J call TRBJ2-7, with 12 nucleotides matching TRBD2. The clonotype was recovered from a human donor in a cohort sampled during active COVID-19. The sequenced material came from peripheral blood. The CDR3 nucleotides read TGTGCCAGCAGCATCAGACTAGCGGGAGTTGAGGAGCAGTACTTC. It translates to CASSIRLAGVEEQYF.